A selection of T cell receptor beta chains follows, all from one sample in a study of blood T cell repertoires in COVID-19. Some clones are missing from TCRdb's copy, which holds only in-frame ones; the method was immunoSEQ multiplex PCR. The data contain a few hundred thousand clones, approximately 85% of them seen just once; the ten biggest clones take up approximately 9.9%. Material for sequencing was peripheral blood. Receptors were obtained from a woman aged 65 to 85 with acute or convalescent COVID-19. Both conserved end residues are part of each CDR3. The D gene is left open where the match is weak. The listing skips clone size in some rows; elsewhere it reads once, few, many or a size class.

TRBJ1-1 | TRBV5-6 | . | . | CASSWGGNTEAFF | TGTGCCAGCAGCTGGGGAGGGAACACTGAAGCTTTCTTT
TRBJ2-1 | TRBV15 | . | . | CATSSWTDNEQFF | TGTGCCACCAGCAGCTGGACAGACAATGAGCAGTTCTTC
TRBJ1-5 | TRBV21-1 | . | . | CASSSRWGRQVGRQPQHF | TGTGCCAGCAGCTCACGGTGGGGTCGACAGGTCGGGCGACAGCCCCAGCATTTT
TRBJ2-7 | TRBV7-9 | . | . | CASSFGEGSSYEQYF | TGTGCCAGCAGCTTCGGGGAAGGGTCTTCCTACGAGCAGTACTTC
TRBJ1-1 | TRBV6-5 | . | . | CASRNDRNPEAFF | TGTGCCAGCAGAAACGACAGGAACCCTGAAGCTTTCTTT
TRBJ2-5 | TRBV10-3 | . | TRBD1 | CATRQGETQYF | TGTGCCACCCGACAGGGGGAGACCCAGTACTTC
TRBJ2-5 | TRBV3-1/TRBV3-2 | . | TRBD2 | CASSGAGLRETQYF | TGTGCCAGCAGCGGAGCGGGGCTGAGAGAGACCCAGTACTTC
TRBJ1-5 | TRBV28 | . | TRBD1 | CASSPGGGNQPQHF | TGTGCCAGCAGCCCAGGGGGCGGCAATCAGCCCCAGCATTTT
TRBJ2-1 | TRBV3-1/TRBV3-2 | . | . | CASSPGTASYNEQFF | TGTGCCAGCAGCCCAGGGACTGCTTCCTACAATGAGCAGTTCTTC
TRBJ1-6 | TRBV11-2 | few | TRBD1 | CASSSQDRGSTPLHF | TGTGCCAGCAGCTCACAGGACAGGGGGTCAACACCCCTCCACTTT
TRBJ2-1 | TRBV4-1 | . | . | CASSQGVGDNEQFF | TGCGCCAGCAGCCAAGGTGTAGGGGACAATGAGCAGTTCTTC
TRBJ2-5 | TRBV7-8 | . | TRBD1 | CASSPMTGRETQYF | TGTGCCAGCAGCCCTATGACAGGGAGAGAGACCCAGTACTTC
TRBJ1-2 | TRBV12-3/TRBV12-4 | . | TRBD1 | CASSPRGPLGYTF | TGTGCCAGCAGTCCTAGGGGGCCCCTCGGCTACACCTTC
TRBJ1-2 | TRBV7-9 | . | . | CASNVEEAYGYTF | TGTGCCAGCAATGTCGAGGAGGCTTATGGCTACACCTTC
TRBJ2-6 | TRBV5-4 | . | . | CASSSGGSSGANVLTF | TGTGCCAGCAGCTCTGGAGGCAGCTCTGGGGCCAACGTCCTGACTTTC
TRBJ1-2 | TRBV5-1 | once | . | CASRIGDYYGYTF | TGCGCCAGCAGGATCGGGGATTACTATGGCTACACCTTC
TRBJ2-6 | TRBV27 | . | . | CASSLGPGTGANVLTF | TGTGCCAGCAGTTTAGGTCCAGGAACTGGGGCCAACGTCCTGACTTTC
TRBJ2-7 | TRBV19 | once | TRBD1 | CASSIHGQGANEQYF | TGTGCCAGTAGTATTCATGGACAGGGGGCGAACGAGCAGTACTTC
TRBJ1-3 | TRBV5-1 | . | . | CASSEAFSGNTIYF | TGCGCCAGCTCGGAGGCTTTCTCTGGAAACACCATATATTTT
TRBJ1-3 | TRBV9 | once | TRBD1 | CASSVTGDPIIYF | TGTGCCAGCAGCGTTACAGGGGACCCCATAATATATTTT